The T cell receptor (beta chain) described here comes from a study of cytomegalovirus exposure and HLA in healthy donors. Researchers ran the PCR with 60 Vbeta and 13 Jbeta primers. In the authors' workflow: It was a later analysis that counted about 80 million unique TCR beta chains, of which roughly 11 million were shared. Using immunoSEQ multiplex PCR, the repertoire was profiled, and TCRdb retains in-frame clones only, with some absent. Clonal size and the V and J genes are those of that table, whereas D and trimming came from the DNA. Counted here are 55,000 to 70,000 clones, roughly 71% occurring once; the ten biggest clones make up around 10%. Study-level points and caveats: Prediction of most subjects' HLA-A and HLA-B alleles by TCR beta sequences was reportedly accurate. The authors later linked a missense DCLRE1C variant to TCR beta V- and J-gene trimming.

To note about this clone: Its antigen is still unknown.

Between the trimmed V and J ends, which lost 1 base and 0 bases, there was a span of 19 bases. Germline loops: CDR1 LGHNA, CDR2 YNFKEQ. This CDR3 spans 19 amino acids. The source is a woman aged 55-69 years in good health and CMV-seropositive. The sequencing input was PBMCs. The rearrangement joins TRBV4-2 to TRBJ2-4; TRBD2 is a possible D gene (7 bases). CDR3 nucleotides: TGTGCCAGCAGCCAAGGAGGAGATTCGCGGGGGCTAGCCAAAAACATTCAGTACTTC. This codes for CASSQGGDSRGLAKNIQYF.